This TCR beta chain emerged from a study of T cells in Graves' hyperthyroidism and ophthalmopathy. Study findings and constraints: Expanded thyroid clonotypes (above 0.001) were mostly also found in blood.

With regard to this clonotype: Its antigen is not known.

Researchers took RNA transcripts and amplified the TCR beta CDR3 regions from them. The study used the HTBI primer set for a first-round RT-PCR of the TCR CDR3. Each CDR3 protein gets one entry after TCRdb re-called the multiplex PCR reads with MiXCR. Of 300,000 to 450,000 distinct CDR3 sequences listed, roughly 18% are singletons. The CDR3 is 14 amino acids. The V end lost 3 bases, the J end lost 1 base, and 7 bases lay between the germline ends. Germline V gene lookup returns CDR1 MNHNS and CDR2 SASEGT. This clonotype was sampled from a woman in her 40s with Graves' ophthalmopathy. The source material was blood. The chain carries TRBV6-1 and TRBJ1-5; D call uncertain. CDR3 sequence: CASSDRRSNQPQHF. The CDR3 bases are TGTGCCAGCAGTGACAGGAGAAGCAATCAGCCCCAGCATTTT.